The 26 T cell receptor beta chains below were found in one sample sequenced in a study of low-dose radiotherapy and immunotherapy resistance in tumors. With TRAV- and TRBV-specific primers, first-strand cDNA was made, covering the alpha and beta chains. The TCRs were subjected to amplification over approximately 18 PCR cycles employing a constant-region primer in conjunction with a V-primer adapter. TCRdb re-analysed the reads in MiXCR, keeping a single row per CDR3 protein. Of 9,800 or so distinct CDR3 sequences listed, approximately 72% were seen once; the top ten hold roughly 1.5%. Receptor source: a human donor with advanced metastatic prostate, ovarian, gallbladder or colorectal cancer (not recorded which). This table probably holds off-target reads from a library built for another chain.

This clonotype was seen just once. This sequence joins TRBV5-4 and TRBJ1-1; D gene ambiguous. In germline, CDR1 is SGHNT, CDR2 YYREEE (reference sequence). This CDR3 comprises 13 residues. The ends were cut back, 4 bases at V and 5 bases at J, with 12 bases in the middle. This chain's CDR3 is CASSKDAGTEAFF. Written as DNA, the CDR3 is TGTGCCAGCAGCAAGGACGCCGGGACTGAAGCTTTCTTT.

The chain uses TRBV28 and TRBJ2-1; D ambiguous. Per the germline V gene, CDR1 is MDHEN and CDR2 is SYDVKM. Trimming removed 3 bases from V and 6 bases from J, with 12 bases in between. The length of the CDR3 is 14 residues. CDR3 region: CASSLGGDLNEQFF. Written as DNA, the CDR3 is TGTGCCAGCAGTTTGGGCGGAGACCTCAATGAGCAGTTCTTC.

V usage is TRBV6-5 and J usage is TRBJ1-1, with 7 bases aligning to TRBD1. With V trimmed by 2 bases and J by 6 bases, 9 bases remained unmatched. Germline V CDR1 and CDR2: MNHEY, SVGAGI. This CDR3 region has 15 residues. CDR3 nucleotides: TGTGCCAGCAGTTACCAAGACAGGGCGTATTCTGAAGCTTTCTTT. This sequence encodes CASSYQDRAYSEAFF.

This clonotype has more than one count but fewer than ten. The V call is TRBV29-1, the J call TRBJ2-1, with 7 bases fitting TRBD1. This CDR3 is built from 13 residues. Trimming at V came to 6 bases and at J to 5 bases, leaving 7 bases not matched to a gene. The germline gives CDR1 SQVTM, CDR2 ANQGSEA. This CDR3 is CSVNRGRDNEQFF. As DNA, the CDR3 is TGCAGCGTCAACAGGGGACGGGACAATGAGCAGTTCTTC.

The chain employs TRBV19 and TRBJ2-5; maybe TRBD1 (6 bases). This CDR3 has 13 amino acids. The ends were cut back, 6 bases at V and 5 bases at J, with 13 bases in the middle. The V gene's germline CDR1 is LNHDA and CDR2 SQIVND (reference sequence). Here the CDR3 reads CASSWGRGETQYF. The CDR3 coding sequence is TGTGCCAGTAGCTGGGGGCGAGGCGAGACCCAGTACTTC.

This clonotype was picked up one time. The V and J genes are TRBV10-3 and TRBJ2-3; D might be TRBD2 (5 bases). In germline, CDR1 is ENHRY, CDR2 SYGVKD. Trimming shortened V by 7 bases and J by 2 bases, and 10 bases separated the two germline ends. This CDR3 is built from 13 residues. DNA for the CDR3: TGTGCCATCAAAAGCGGCGTCACAGATACGCAGTATTTT. Its protein product is CAIKSGVTDTQYF.

The V gene is TRBV7-2, the J gene TRBJ2-1; D gene uncertain. The germline V and J ends were trimmed by 1 base and 1 base, with 11 bases remaining between them. The germline V gene has CDR1 SGHTA and CDR2 FQGNSA. This CDR3 has 16 residues. The CDR3 DNA is TGTGCCAGCAGCTTAGTGGGAATCCCTTCCTACAATGAGCAGTTCTTC. Translation gives CASSLVGIPSYNEQFF.

The genes are TRBV3-1 and TRBJ2-1; 10 bases fit TRBD2. This CDR3 contains 18 residues. V dropped 4 bases and J dropped 0; count of bases not matched to a gene: 9. The V gene's germline CDR1 is LGHDT and CDR2 YNNKEL (reference sequence). The CDR3 sequence is CASSRPTSGASSYNEQFF. In nucleotides, the CDR3 is TGTGCCAGCAGCCGACCCACTAGCGGGGCGAGCTCCTACAATGAGCAGTTCTTC.

This chain connects TRBV28 to TRBJ1-2, with TRBD1 matching over 12 bases. Germline CDR1 is MDHEN and CDR2 is SYDVKM. The CDR3 runs to 16 residues. The CDR3 loop is CTTTTQGQGALQGYTF. CDR3 bases: TGTACCACCACTACTCAGGGACAGGGGGCGCTTCAGGGCTACACCTTC.

The J gene is TRBJ2-2, the V gene TRBV2, with D perhaps TRBD1 (6 bases). Trimming removed 7 bases at V and 5 bases at J, with 14 bases between. CDR3 size: 14 residues. Germline V gene data show CDR1 as SNHLY and CDR2 as FYNNEI. CDR3 sequence: CASTAGDETGELFF. DNA for the CDR3: TGTGCCAGCACGGCAGGGGATGAAACCGGGGAGCTGTTTTTT. Complete variable domain (other parts from reference TRBV2 and TRBJ2-2): EPEVTQTPSHQVTQMGQEVILRCVPISNHLYFYWYRQILGQKVEFLVSFYNNEISEKSEIFDDQFSVERPDGSNFTLKIRSTKLEDSAMYFCASTAGDETGELFFGEGSRLTVL.

The rearrangement links TRBV12-3 or TRBV12-4 to TRBJ2-3, with 7 bases fitting TRBD2. This CDR3 contains 15 residues. V gave up 2 bases and J gave up 2 bases; unmatched junction bases: 4. The CDR3 loop reads CASSLTGGATDTQYF. The CDR3 DNA reads TGTGCCAGCAGTTTAACGGGAGGTGCCACAGATACGCAGTATTTT.

This rearrangement joins TRBV28 to TRBJ2-1; TRBD2 matches at 15 bases. Unmatched junction bases numbered 11, after V lost 3 bases and J lost 8 bases. The length of the CDR3 is 18 residues. The V gene's germline CDR1 is MDHEN and CDR2 SYDVKM. The DNA of the CDR3 is TGTGCCAGCAGTTTTGGACTAGCGGGAGGGCCATTACTCCATGAGCAGTTCTTC. It encodes CASSFGLAGGPLLHEQFF.

This clonotype was picked up one time. The rearrangement uses TRBV28 and TRBJ2-3; 10 bases map to TRBD1. V lost 5 bases and J lost 7; bases outside the gene matches: 12. The CDR3 is 16 amino acids. Germline CDR1 and CDR2: MDHEN and SYDVKM. Written as DNA, the CDR3 is TGTGCCAGCAGTCCACCCGGGACAGGGGTTAGGAATACGCAGTATTTT. Translating it yields CASSPPGTGVRNTQYF.

The V call is TRBV5-6, the J call TRBJ2-3; TRBD2 might be the D (5 bases). Germline loops: CDR1 SGHDT, CDR2 YYEEEE. This CDR3 contains 14 residues. Trimming took off 4 bases at V and 9 bases at J, with 18 bases between the two ends. The DNA for the CDR3 is TGTGCCAGCAGCCTGGCCGGGAAGACGGACACGCAGTATTTT. It is translated as CASSLAGKTDTQYF. Full variable domain (rest looked up from reference TRBV5-6 and TRBJ2-3): DAGVTQSPTHLIKTRGQQVTLRCSPKSGHDTVSWYQQALGQGPQFIFQYYEEEERQRGNFPDRFSGHQFPNYSSELNVNALLLGDSALYLCASSLAGKTDTQYFGPGTRLTVL.

The chain is built from TRBV12-3 or TRBV12-4 and TRBJ2-1; 9 bases map to TRBD2. The CDR3 loop spans 12 amino acids. The V gene end was trimmed by 1 base and the J gene end by 14 bases; junction bases not matched to a gene: 3. Here the CDR3 DNA reads TGTGCCAGCAGTTTAGGCGGGAGGGCAGAGTTCTTC. Its translation is CASSLGGRAEFF.

This chain connects TRBV30 to TRBJ2-2; 9 nucleotides match TRBD1. V lost 3 bases and J lost 7; bases outside the gene matches: 3. The CDR3 is made up of 13 amino acids. Germline V gene sequence: CDR1 GTSNPN, CDR2 SVGIG (reference sequence). The CDR3 loop reads CAWRQGAGGELFF. The DNA of the CDR3 is TGTGCCTGGAGACAGGGGGCCGGCGGGGAGCTGTTTTTT. Filled out from reference TRBV30 and TRBJ2-2, the complete variable domain reads SQTIHQWPATLVQPVGSPLSLECTVEGTSNPNLYWYRQAAGRGLQLLFYSVGIGQISSEVPQNLSASRPQDRQFILSSKKLLLSDSGFYLCAWRQGAGGELFFGEGSRLTVL.

The chain joins TRBV5-4 to TRBJ2-7; 9 bases map to TRBD2. The V gene end was trimmed by 5 bases and the J gene end by 1 base; junction bases not matched to a gene: 7. CDR1 is SGHNT and CDR2 is YYREEE in the germline V gene (reference sequence). The CDR3 loop spans 15 amino acids. The CDR3 coding sequence is TGTGCCAGCAGTATAAAGACTAGCGGTTCCTACGAGCAGTACTTC. This encodes CASSIKTSGSYEQYF. The entire variable domain, with the rest obtained from reference TRBV5-4 and TRBJ2-7, is as follows: ETGVTQSPTHLIKTRGQQVTLRCSSQSGHNTVSWYQQALGQGPQFIFQYYREEENGRGNFPPRFSGLQFPNYSSELNVNALELDDSALYLCASSIKTSGSYEQYFGPGTRLTVT.

The chain links TRBV7-9 to TRBJ2-3; D is unresolved. Germline V lookup: CDR1 SEHNR, CDR2 FQNEAQ (reference sequence). CDR3 length equals 13 residues. The germline V and J ends were trimmed by 5 bases and 0 bases, with 6 bases remaining between them. CDR3 sequence reads: CASSVTSTDTQYF. The CDR3 DNA sequence: TGTGCCAGCAGCGTGACAAGCACAGATACGCAGTATTTT.

The chain combines TRBV20-1 with TRBJ2-3, with 11 bases lining up with TRBD2. Germline trimming cut 1 base from V and 4 bases from J; bases unmatched to any gene: 7. This CDR3 has 16 amino acids. Germline V lookup: CDR1 DFQATT, CDR2 SNEGSKA (reference sequence). The CDR3 nucleotides read TGCAGTGCTAGAGTTGCTAGCGGGAGGACGGCAGATACGCAGTATTTT. Protein product: CSARVASGRTADTQYF.

The chain couples TRBV6-6 to TRBJ2-1; the match to TRBD2 covers 10 bases. Germline CDR1 and CDR2: MNHNY and SVGAGI (reference sequence). This CDR3 contains 15 residues. Trimming cost V 8 bases and J 7 bases; bases outside gene matches: 11. CDR3 protein: CASGGGTSVPNEQFF. As DNA, the CDR3 is TGTGCCAGCGGGGGAGGGACTAGCGTACCTAATGAGCAGTTCTTC.

The chain couples TRBV12-3 or TRBV12-4 to TRBJ1-5; D gene ambiguous. The V gene lost 1 base and the J gene lost 2 bases, with 3 bases spanning the gap. The CDR3 extends over 13 amino acids. The CDR3 region has the DNA TGTGCCAGCAGTTTAGTTGGCAATCAGCCCCAGCATTTT. It translates to CASSLVGNQPQHF.

The chain is built from TRBV29-1 and TRBJ1-2, with TRBD1 matching 7 bases. V was pared by 4 bases and J by 8 bases, with 4 bases of the junction left unmatched. CDR1 SQVTM and CDR2 ANQGSEA come from the germline V gene. The CDR3 loop spans 11 amino acids. In DNA form, the CDR3 reads TGCAGCGTTGTAACAGGGGCCGGCTACACCTTC. Amino acids: CSVVTGAGYTF.

The genes are TRBV7-8 and TRBJ1-2; 7 nucleotides agree with TRBD1. Looked up from germline, CDR1 is SGHVS and CDR2 is FQNEAQ. This CDR3 contains 14 residues. V shed 5 bases and J 2 bases; nucleotides not matched to a gene: 5. The CDR3 loop is CASSPGTANYGYTF. CDR3 coding DNA: TGTGCCAGCAGCCCTGGGACAGCGAACTATGGCTACACCTTC.

J is TRBJ2-3 and V is TRBV11-2; the D is unclear. CDR1 is SGHAT and CDR2 is FQNNGV in the germline V gene. Trimming removed 3 bases from V and 1 base from J, with 5 bases in between. This CDR3 is 13 amino acids long. CDR3 DNA sequence: TGTGCCAGCAGCTTTACCCGCACAGATACGCAGTATTTT. This gives the protein CASSFTRTDTQYF. Full variable domain (outside the CDR3, taken from reference TRBV11-2 and TRBJ2-3): EAGVAQSPRYKIIEKRQSVAFWCNPISGHATLYWYQQILGQGPKLLIQFQNNGVVDDSQLPKDRFSAERLKGVDSTLKIQPAKLEDSAVYLCASSFTRTDTQYFGPGTRLTVL.

This clonotype was counted a few times. In DNA form, the CDR3 reads TGTGCCAGCAGTCGCACAGGGGGCAAGTACACTGAAGCTTTCTTT. It translates to CASSRTGGKYTEAFF. The chain recombines TRBV28 with TRBJ1-1; 9 bases agree with TRBD1. The CDR3 extends over 15 amino acids. Germline loops: CDR1 MDHEN, CDR2 SYDVKM. V lost 5 bases, J lost 3 bases, and 7 bases stayed unmatched.

The V and J genes are TRBV20-1 and TRBJ2-5; TRBD1 or TRBD2 may be the D gene (5 bases each). CDR3 size: 13 residues. From germline, CDR1 is DFQATT and CDR2 SNEGSKA (reference sequence). Trimming left V 2 bases short and J 2 bases short, with 9 bases between. The CDR3 is CSARSGTQETQYF. The CDR3 DNA sequence: TGCAGTGCTAGATCCGGGACGCAAGAGACCCAGTACTTC.